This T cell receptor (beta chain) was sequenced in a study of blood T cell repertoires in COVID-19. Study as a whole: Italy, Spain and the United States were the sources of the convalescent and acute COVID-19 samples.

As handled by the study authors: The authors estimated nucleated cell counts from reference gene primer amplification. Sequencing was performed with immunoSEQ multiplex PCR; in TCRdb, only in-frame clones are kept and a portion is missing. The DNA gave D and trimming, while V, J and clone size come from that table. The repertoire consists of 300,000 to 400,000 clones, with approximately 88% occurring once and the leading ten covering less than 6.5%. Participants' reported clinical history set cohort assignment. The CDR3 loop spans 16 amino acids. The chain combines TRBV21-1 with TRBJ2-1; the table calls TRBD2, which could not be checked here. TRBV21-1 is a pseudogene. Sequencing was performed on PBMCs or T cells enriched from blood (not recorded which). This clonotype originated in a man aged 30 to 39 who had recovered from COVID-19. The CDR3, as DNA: TGTGCCAGCAGAAGTTGTAGCCGCGCCGACTACAATGAGCAGTTCTTC. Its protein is CASRSCSRADYNEQFF.